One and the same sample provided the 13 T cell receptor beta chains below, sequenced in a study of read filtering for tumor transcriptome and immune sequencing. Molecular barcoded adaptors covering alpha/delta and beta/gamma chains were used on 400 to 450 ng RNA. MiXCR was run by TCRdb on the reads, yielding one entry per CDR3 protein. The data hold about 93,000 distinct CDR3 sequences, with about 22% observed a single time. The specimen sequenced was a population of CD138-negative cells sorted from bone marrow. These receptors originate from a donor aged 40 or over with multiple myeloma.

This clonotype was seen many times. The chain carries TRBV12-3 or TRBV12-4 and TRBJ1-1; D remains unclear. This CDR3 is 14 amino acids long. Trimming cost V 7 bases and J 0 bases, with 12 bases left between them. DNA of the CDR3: TGTGCCAGCAACAACCGGGATCTGAACACTGAAGCTTTCTTT. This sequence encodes CASNNRDLNTEAFF.

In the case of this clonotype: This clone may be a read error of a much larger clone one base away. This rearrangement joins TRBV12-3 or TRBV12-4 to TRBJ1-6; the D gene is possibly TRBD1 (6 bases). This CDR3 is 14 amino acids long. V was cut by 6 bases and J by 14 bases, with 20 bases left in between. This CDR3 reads CASRVDSTRGALHF. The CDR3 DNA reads TGTGCCAGCAGGGTGGACAGTACGAGAGGGGCCCTCCACTTT.

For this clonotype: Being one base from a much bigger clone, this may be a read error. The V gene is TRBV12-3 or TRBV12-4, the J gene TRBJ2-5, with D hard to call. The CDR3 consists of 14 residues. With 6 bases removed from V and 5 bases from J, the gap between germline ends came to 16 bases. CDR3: CASRIGLGHETQYF. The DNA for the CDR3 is TGTGCCAGCAGAATCGGCCTAGGCCATGAGACCCAGTACTTC.

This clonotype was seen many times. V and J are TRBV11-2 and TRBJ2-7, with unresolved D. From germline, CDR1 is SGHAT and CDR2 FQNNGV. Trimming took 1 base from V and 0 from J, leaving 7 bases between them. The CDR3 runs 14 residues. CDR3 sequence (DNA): TGTGCCAGCAGCTTAGGGTTTAGCTCCTACGAGCAGTACTTC. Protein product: CASSLGFSSYEQYF. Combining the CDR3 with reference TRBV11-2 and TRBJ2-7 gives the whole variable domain EAGVAQSPRYKIIEKRQSVAFWCNPISGHATLYWYQQILGQGPKLLIQFQNNGVVDDSQLPKDRFSAERLKGVDSTLKIQPAKLEDSAVYLCASSLGFSSYEQYFGPGTRLTVT.

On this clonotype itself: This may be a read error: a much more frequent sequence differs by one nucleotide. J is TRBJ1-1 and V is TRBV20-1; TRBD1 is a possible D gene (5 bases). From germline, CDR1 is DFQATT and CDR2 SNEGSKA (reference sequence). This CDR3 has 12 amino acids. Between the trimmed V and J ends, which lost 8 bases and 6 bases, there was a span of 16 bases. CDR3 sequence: CSSSGKGAEAFF. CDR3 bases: TGCAGTTCCTCAGGGAAAGGTGCTGAAGCTTTCTTT.

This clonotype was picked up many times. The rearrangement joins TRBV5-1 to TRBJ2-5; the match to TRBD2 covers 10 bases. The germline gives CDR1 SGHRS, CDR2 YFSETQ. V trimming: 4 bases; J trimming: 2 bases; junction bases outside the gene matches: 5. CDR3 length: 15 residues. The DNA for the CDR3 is TGCGCCAGCAGCCCACTAGCGGGGTCACAAGAGACCCAGTACTTC. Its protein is CASSPLAGSQETQYF.

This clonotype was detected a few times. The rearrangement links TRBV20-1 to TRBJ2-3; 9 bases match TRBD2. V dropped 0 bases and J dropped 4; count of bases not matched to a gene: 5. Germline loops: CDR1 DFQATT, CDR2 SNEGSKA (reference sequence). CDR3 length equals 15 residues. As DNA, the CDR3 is TGCAGTGCTAGAGACATAGCGGGGGAAGCAGATACGCAGTATTTT. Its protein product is CSARDIAGEADTQYF.

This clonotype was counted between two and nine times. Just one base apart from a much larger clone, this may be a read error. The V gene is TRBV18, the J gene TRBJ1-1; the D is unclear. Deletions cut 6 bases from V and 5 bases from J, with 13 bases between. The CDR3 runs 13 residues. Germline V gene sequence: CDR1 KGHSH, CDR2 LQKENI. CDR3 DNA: TGTGCCAGCTCGTACTCGGAGAGGACTGAAGCTTTCTTT. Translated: CASSYSERTEAFF.

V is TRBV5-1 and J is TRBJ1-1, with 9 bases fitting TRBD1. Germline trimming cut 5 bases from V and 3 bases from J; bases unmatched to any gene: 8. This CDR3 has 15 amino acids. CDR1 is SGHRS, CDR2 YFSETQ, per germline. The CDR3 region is CASSQNTGGHTEAFF. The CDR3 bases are TGCGCCAGCAGTCAAAACACAGGGGGCCACACTGAAGCTTTCTTT.

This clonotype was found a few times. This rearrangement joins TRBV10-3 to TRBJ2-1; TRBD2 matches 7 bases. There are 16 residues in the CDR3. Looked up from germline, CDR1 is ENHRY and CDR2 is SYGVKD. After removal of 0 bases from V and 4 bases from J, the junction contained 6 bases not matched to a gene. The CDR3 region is CAISESAAGLYNEQFF. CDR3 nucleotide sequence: TGTGCCATCAGTGAGTCGGCAGCGGGGTTATACAATGAGCAGTTCTTC.

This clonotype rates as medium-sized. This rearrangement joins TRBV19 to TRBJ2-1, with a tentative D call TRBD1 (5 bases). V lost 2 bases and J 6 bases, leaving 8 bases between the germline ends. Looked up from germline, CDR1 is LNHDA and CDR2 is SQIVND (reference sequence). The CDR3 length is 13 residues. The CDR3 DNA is TGTGCCAGTAGTATAACCCAGGGCAATGAGCAGTTCTTC. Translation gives CASSITQGNEQFF.

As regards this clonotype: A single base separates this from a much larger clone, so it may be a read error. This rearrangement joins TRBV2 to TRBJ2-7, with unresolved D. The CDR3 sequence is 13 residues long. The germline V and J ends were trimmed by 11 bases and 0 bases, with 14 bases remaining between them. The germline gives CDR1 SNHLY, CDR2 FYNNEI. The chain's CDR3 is CAGSEMHSYEQYF. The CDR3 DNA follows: TGTGCCGGCTCAGAGATGCACTCCTACGAGCAGTACTTC.

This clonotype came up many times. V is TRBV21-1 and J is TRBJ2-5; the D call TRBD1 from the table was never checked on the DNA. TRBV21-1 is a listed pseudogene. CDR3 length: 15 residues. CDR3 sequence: CASSKEDRQWGTQYF. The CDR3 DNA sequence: TGTGCCAGCAGCAAAGAGGACAGACAGTGGGGGACCCAGTACTTC.